A selection of T cell receptor beta chains follows, all from one sample in a study of response to subunit inactivated influenza vaccine. TCRdb itself ran the RT-PCR reads through MiXCR, one entry per CDR3 protein. The sample lists roughly 630,000 distinct CDR3 sequences, about 14% occurring once. Source: PBMCs from blood, taken less than 15 days before vaccination. The receptors come from a man aged 45 to 65 who received an inactivated influenza vaccine. The CDR3 runs from the conserved cysteine through the conserved F or W. D genes are given only for firm matches. A row's size may be missing; if present it is once, few, many or a size class.

J	size	D	V	CDR3	DNA
TRBJ2-1	.	.	TRBV19	CASSIDPSYNEQFF	TGTGCCAGTAGTATAGACCCCTCGTACAATGAGCAGTTCTTC
TRBJ2-7	.	.	TRBV28	CASKESHGSSEQYF	TGTGCCAGCAAGGAGTCGCACGGCTCAAGCGAGCAGTACTTC
TRBJ1-2	many	.	TRBV29-1	CSVELPYYGYTF	TGCAGCGTTGAACTGCCATACTATGGCTACACCTTC
TRBJ2-2	.	.	TRBV10-1	CASSTRGTGELFF	TGCGCCAGCAGTACCCGAGGCACCGGGGAGCTGTTTTTT
TRBJ1-5	.	.	TRBV6-2/TRBV6-3	CASKANSNQPQHF	TGTGCCAGCAAGGCCAATAGCAATCAGCCCCAGCATTTT
TRBJ1-1	many	.	TRBV12-3/TRBV12-4	CASTPGHQNTEAFF	TGTGCCAGCACCCCGGGACACCAGAACACTGAAGCTTTCTTT
TRBJ1-2	few	.	TRBV5-1	CASSLGWAETYGYTF	TGCGCCAGCAGCTTGGGTTGGGCAGAGACCTATGGCTACACCTTC
TRBJ2-3	.	TRBD2	TRBV20-1	CSVQGTSRNTDTQYF	TGCAGTGTTCAGGGGACTAGCCGAAACACAGATACGCAGTATTTT
TRBJ1-1	few	.	TRBV29-1	CSVVSGGHAEAFF	TGCAGCGTCGTCAGCGGGGGACACGCTGAAGCTTTCTTT
TRBJ2-2	.	TRBD2	TRBV7-9	CASSPRLAGGIGELFF	TGTGCCAGCAGCCCCCGACTAGCGGGAGGGATCGGGGAGCTGTTTTTT
TRBJ2-5	few	.	TRBV12-3/TRBV12-4	CASSSAEIQETQYF	TGTGCCAGCAGCTCGGCGGAGATCCAAGAGACCCAGTACTTC